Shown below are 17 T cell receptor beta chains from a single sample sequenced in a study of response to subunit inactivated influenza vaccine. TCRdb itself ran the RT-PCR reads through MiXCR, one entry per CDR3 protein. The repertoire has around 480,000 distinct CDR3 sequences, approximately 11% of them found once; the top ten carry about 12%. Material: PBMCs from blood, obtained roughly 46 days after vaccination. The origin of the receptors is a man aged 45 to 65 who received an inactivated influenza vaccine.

The CDR3 DNA reads as TGTGCCATCAGAAAATCTACAGGGGATAGCAATCAGCCCCAGCATTTT. It encodes CAIRKSTGDSNQPQHF. The chain links TRBV10-3 to TRBJ1-5; 7 bases fit TRBD1. The V gene end was trimmed by 6 bases and the J gene end by 0 bases; junction bases not matched to a gene: 8. Germline values: CDR1 ENHRY, CDR2 SYGVKD. The CDR3 runs to 16 residues.

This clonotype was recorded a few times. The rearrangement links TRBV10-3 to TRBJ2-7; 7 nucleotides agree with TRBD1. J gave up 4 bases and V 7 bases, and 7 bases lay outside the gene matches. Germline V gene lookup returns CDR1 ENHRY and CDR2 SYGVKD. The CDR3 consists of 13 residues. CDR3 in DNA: TGTGCCATCACCGGGACAGAGACTTACGAGCAGTACTTC. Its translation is CAITGTETYEQYF.

The CDR3 reads CASSSLLALAGGPDTQYF. In nucleotides, the CDR3 is TGTGCCAGCAGCTCCCTCTTGGCTCTAGCGGGAGGGCCAGATACGCAGTATTTT. The chain has TRBV5-4 and TRBJ2-3, with 12 bases identical to TRBD2. This CDR3 has 18 residues. From germline, CDR1 is SGHNT and CDR2 YYREEE (reference sequence). The trim removed 3 bases at V and 4 bases at J, leaving 12 bases unmatched.

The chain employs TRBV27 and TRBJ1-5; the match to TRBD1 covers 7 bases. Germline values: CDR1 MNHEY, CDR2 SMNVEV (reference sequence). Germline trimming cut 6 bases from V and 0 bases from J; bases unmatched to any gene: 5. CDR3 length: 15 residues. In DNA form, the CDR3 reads TGTGCCAGCAGACGACAGGGAAATAGCAATCAGCCCCAGCATTTT. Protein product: CASRRQGNSNQPQHF.

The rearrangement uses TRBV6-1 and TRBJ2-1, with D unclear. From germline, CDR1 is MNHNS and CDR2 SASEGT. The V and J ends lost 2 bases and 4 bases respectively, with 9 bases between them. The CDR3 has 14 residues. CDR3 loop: CASSELAAYNEQFF. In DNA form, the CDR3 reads TGTGCCAGCAGTGAACTTGCGGCTTACAATGAGCAGTTCTTC.

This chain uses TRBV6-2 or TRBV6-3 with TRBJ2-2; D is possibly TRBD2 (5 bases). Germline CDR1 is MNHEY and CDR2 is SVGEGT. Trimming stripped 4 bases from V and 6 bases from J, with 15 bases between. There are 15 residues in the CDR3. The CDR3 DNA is TGTGCCAGCAGTTCGCGGCCCGCGGGCGCCGGGGAGCTGTTTTTT. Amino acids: CASSSRPAGAGELFF.

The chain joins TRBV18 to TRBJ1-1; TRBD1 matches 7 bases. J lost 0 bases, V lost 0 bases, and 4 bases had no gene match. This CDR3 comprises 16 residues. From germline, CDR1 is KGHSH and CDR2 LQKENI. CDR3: CASSPPVGGLNTEAFF. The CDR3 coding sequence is TGTGCCAGCTCACCACCAGTAGGGGGCTTGAACACTGAAGCTTTCTTT.

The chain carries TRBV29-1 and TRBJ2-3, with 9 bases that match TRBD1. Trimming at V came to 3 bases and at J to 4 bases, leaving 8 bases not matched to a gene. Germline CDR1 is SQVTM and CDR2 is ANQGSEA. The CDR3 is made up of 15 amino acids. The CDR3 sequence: CSVDDWTGAADTQYF. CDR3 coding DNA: TGCAGCGTTGATGACTGGACAGGGGCAGCAGATACGCAGTATTTT.

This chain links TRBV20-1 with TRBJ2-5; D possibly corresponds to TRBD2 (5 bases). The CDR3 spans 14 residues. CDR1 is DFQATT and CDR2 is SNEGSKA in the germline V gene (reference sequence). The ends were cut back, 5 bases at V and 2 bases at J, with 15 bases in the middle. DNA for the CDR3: TGCAGTGCTCAGACATATTCGGGACAAGAGACCCAGTACTTC. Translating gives CSAQTYSGQETQYF.

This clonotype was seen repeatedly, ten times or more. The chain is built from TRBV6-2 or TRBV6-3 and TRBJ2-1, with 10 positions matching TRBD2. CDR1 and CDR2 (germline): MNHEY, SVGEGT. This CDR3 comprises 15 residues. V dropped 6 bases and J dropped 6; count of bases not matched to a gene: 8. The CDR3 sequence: CASSDDSGRLNEQFF. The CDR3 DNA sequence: TGTGCCAGCAGCGATGATAGCGGGAGGCTCAATGAGCAGTTCTTC.

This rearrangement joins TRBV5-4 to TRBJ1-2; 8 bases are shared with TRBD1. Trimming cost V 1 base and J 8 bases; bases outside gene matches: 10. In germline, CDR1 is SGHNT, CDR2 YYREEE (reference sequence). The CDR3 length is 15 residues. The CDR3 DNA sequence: TGTGCCAGCAGCTTGTCCAGCGGACAGGGAGGAGGCTACACCTTC. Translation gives CASSLSSGQGGGYTF. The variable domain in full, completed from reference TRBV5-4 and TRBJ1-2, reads ETGVTQSPTHLIKTRGQQVTLRCSSQSGHNTVSWYQQALGQGPQFIFQYYREEENGRGNFPPRFSGLQFPNYSSELNVNALELDDSALYLCASSLSSGQGGGYTFGSGTRLTVV.

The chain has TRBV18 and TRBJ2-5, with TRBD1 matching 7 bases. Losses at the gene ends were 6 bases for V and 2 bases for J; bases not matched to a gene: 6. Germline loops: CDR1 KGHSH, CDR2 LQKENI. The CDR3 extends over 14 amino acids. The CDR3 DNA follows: TGTGCCAGCTCCCAACAGGGGCCACAAGAGACCCAGTACTTC. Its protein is CASSQQGPQETQYF. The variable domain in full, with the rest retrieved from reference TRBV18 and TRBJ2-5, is NAGVMQNPRHLVRRRGQEARLRCSPMKGHSHVYWYRQLPEEGLKFMVYLQKENIIDESGMPKERFSAEFPKEGPSILRIQQVVRGDSAAYFCASSQQGPQETQYFGPGTRLLVL.

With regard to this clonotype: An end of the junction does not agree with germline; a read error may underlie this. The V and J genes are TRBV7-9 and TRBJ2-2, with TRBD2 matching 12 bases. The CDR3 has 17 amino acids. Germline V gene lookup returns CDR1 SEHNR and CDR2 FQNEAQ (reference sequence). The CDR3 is CASSDPLAGGHTGELSF. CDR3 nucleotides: TGTGCCAGCAGCGACCCTCTAGCGGGAGGGCACACCGGGGAGCTGTCTTTT.

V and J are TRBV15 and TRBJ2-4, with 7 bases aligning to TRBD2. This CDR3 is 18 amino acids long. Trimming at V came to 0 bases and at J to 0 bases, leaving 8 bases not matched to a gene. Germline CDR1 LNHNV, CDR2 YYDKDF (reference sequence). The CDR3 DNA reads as TGTGCCACCAGCAGAGATCAGCCGACTAGCATAGCCAAAAACATTCAGTACTTC. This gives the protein CATSRDQPTSIAKNIQYF. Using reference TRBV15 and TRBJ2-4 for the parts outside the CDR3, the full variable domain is DAMVIQNPRYQVTQFGKPVTLSCSQTLNHNVMYWYQQKSSQAPKLLFHYYDKDFNNEADTPDNFQSRRPNTSFCFLDIRSPGLGDTAMYLCATSRDQPTSIAKNIQYFGAGTRLSVL.

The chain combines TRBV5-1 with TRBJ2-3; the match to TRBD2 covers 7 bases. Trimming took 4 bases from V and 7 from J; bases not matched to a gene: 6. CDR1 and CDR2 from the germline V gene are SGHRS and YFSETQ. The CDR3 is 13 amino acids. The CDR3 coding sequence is TGCGCCAGCAGCCTGGGGGGGTCGAATACGCAGTATTTT. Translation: CASSLGGSNTQYF.

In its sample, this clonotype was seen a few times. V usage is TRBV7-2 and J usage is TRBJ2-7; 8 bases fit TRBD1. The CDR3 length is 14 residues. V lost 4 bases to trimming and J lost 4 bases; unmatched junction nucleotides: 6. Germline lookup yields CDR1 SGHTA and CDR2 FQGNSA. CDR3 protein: CASSSQGAGYEQYF. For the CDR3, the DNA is TGTGCCAGCAGCTCTCAGGGGGCGGGGTACGAGCAGTACTTC.

Here the CDR3 reads CASSPRTGGASSPLHF. The DNA of the CDR3 is TGCGCCAGCAGCCCTAGGACAGGGGGCGCTTCTTCACCCCTCCACTTT. J is TRBJ1-6 and V is TRBV5-1; 11 bases fit TRBD1. J was trimmed by 9 bases and V by 4 bases; bases with no gene match: 9. CDR3 length: 16 residues. Germline V CDR1 and CDR2: SGHRS, YFSETQ.